The 3 T cell receptor beta chains listed next were all sequenced from one sample in a study of blood T cell repertoires in COVID-19. Data came from immunoSEQ multiplex PCR; TCRdb stores just in-frame clones and leaves some out. The sample gives hundreds of thousands of clones, around 90% of which show up once; over 0.55% is in the top ten. The sequencing input was peripheral blood. These receptors were taken from a human donor in a cohort sampled during active COVID-19.

The J gene is TRBJ1-1, the V gene TRBV4-1, with 8 bases lining up with TRBD1. V trimming: 4 bases; J trimming: 6 bases; junction bases outside the gene matches: 4. The CDR3 consists of 13 residues. The V gene's germline CDR1 is MGHRA and CDR2 YSYEKL. The CDR3, as DNA: TGCGCCAGCAGCCGGGACAGGATGTCTGAAGCTTTCTTT. Encoded protein: CASSRDRMSEAFF.

The chain combines TRBV7-8 with TRBJ2-4, with D unresolved. The CDR3 consists of 15 residues. CDR1 is SGHVS, CDR2 FQNEAQ, per germline. V was trimmed by 1 base and J by 7 bases, leaving 14 bases between them. DNA for the CDR3: TGTGCCAGCAGCTTAGTGTTGCAGCCAGGCAACATTCAGTACTTC. It translates to CASSLVLQPGNIQYF.

J is TRBJ2-7 and V is TRBV3-1 (or the pseudogene TRBV3-2), with TRBD1 matching over 8 bases. The CDR3 contains 16 residues. The germline V gene encodes CDR1 LGHDT and CDR2 YNNKEL (reference sequence). V lost 5 bases to trimming and J lost 5 bases; unmatched junction nucleotides: 14. The CDR3 sequence: CASSVRGGQVFDEQYF. CDR3 DNA sequence: TGTGCCAGCAGCGTTCGAGGGGGACAGGTCTTCGACGAGCAGTACTTC.